The clone carrying this TCR beta chain was seen a handful of times. The target antigen is unknown. In germline, CDR1 is MGHRA, CDR2 YSYEKL. Trimming at V came to 1 base and at J to 7 bases, leaving 6 bases not matched to a gene. The CDR3 sequence is 15 residues long. Vbeta (60) and Jbeta (13) primers were used in the PCR. TCRdb keeps only in-frame clones here, not all; method: immunoSEQ multiplex PCR. Here the sample spans roughly 100,000 clones, more than 60% being singletons. The data stem from a study of cytomegalovirus exposure and HLA in healthy donors. Notes on the study in general: In vitro data verified three CMV-associated chains as specific for CMV antigens. Upon later analysis, HLA-associated TCR beta chains proved more clonally expanded than other, equally common chains.

The V call is TRBV4-1, the J call TRBJ2-1, with TRBD1 identical over 8 bases. This receptor was identified in a man between 60 and 75 years old in good health and CMV-seronegative. The sequencing sample was made of PBMCs. Here the CDR3 DNA reads TGCGCCAGCAGCCAAGGGCAGGGGGCTTGGAATGAGCAGTTCTTC. Translated, it gives CASSQGQGAWNEQFF.